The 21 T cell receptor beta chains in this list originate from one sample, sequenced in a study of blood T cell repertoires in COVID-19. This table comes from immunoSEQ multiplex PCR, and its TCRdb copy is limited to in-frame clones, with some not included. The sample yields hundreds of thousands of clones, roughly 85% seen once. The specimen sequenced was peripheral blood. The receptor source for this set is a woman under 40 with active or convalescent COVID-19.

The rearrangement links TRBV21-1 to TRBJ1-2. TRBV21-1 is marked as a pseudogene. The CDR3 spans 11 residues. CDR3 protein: CASSPPRGGTF. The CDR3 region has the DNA TGTGCCAGCAGCCCACCCCGGGGTGGCACCTTC.

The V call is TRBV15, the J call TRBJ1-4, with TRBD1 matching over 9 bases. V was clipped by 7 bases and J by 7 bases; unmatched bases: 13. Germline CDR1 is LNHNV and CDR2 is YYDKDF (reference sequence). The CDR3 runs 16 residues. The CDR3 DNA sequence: TGTGCCACCACCCCTACCTCGGGACAGGGTAGTGAAAAACTGTTTTTT. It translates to CATTPTSGQGSEKLFF.

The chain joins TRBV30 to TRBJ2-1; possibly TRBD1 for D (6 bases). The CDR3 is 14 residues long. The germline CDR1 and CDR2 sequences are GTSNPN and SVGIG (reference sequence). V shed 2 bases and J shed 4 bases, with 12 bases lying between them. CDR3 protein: CAWSRRGQYNEQFF. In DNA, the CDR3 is TGTGCCTGGAGTCGCAGGGGCCAATACAATGAGCAGTTCTTC. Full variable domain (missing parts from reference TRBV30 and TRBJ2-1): SQTIHQWPATLVQPVGSPLSLECTVEGTSNPNLYWYRQAAGRGLQLLFYSVGIGQISSEVPQNLSASRPQDRQFILSSKKLLLSDSGFYLCAWSRRGQYNEQFFGPGTRLTVL.

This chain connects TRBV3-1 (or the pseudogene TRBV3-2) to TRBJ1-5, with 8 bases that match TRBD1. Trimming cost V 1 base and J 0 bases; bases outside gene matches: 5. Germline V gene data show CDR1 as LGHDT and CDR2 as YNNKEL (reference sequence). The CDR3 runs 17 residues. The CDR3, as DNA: TGTGCCAGCAGCCAAGGTACAGGGGGAAATAGCAATCAGCCCCAGCATTTT. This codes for CASSQGTGGNSNQPQHF.

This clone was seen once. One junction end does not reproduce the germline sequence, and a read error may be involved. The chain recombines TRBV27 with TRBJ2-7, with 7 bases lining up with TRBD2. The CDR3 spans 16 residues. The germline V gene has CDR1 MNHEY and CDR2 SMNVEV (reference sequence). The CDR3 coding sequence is TGTGCCCGCAGCGGGGTGGGGGGGGAAACCTTCTACGAGCAGTACTTC. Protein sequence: CARSGVGGETFYEQYF.

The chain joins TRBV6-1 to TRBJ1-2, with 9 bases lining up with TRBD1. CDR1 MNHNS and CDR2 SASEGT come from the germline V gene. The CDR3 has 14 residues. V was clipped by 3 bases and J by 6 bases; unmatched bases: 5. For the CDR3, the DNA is TGTGCCAGCAGTGACCCGGGACAGGGACATGGCTACACCTTC. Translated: CASSDPGQGHGYTF.

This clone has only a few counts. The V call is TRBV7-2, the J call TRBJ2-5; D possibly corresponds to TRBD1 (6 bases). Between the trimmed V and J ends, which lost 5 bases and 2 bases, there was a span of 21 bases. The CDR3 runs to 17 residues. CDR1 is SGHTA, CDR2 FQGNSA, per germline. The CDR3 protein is CASSPRGGLGTQETQYF. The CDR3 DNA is TGTGCCAGCAGCCCGCGAGGGGGTTTGGGAACTCAAGAGACCCAGTACTTC. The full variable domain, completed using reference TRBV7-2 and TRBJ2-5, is GAGVSQSPSNKVTEKGKDVELRCDPISGHTALYWYRQSLGQGLEFLIYFQGNSAPDKSGLPSDRFSAERTGGSVSTLTIQRTQQEDSAVYLCASSPRGGLGTQETQYFGPGTRLLVL.

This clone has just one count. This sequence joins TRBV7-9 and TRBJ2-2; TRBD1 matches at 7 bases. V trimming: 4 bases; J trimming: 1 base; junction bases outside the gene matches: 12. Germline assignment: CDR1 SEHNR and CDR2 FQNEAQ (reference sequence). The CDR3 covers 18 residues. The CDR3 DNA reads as TGTGCCAGCAGCTCACGGTTATTGGGACAGATGAACACCGGGGAGCTGTTTTTT. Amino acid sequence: CASSSRLLGQMNTGELFF.

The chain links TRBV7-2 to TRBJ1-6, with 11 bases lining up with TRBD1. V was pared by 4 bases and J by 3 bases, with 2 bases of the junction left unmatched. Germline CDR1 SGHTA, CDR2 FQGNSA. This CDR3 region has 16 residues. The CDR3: CASSSGTGGYNSPLHF. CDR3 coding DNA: TGTGCCAGCAGCTCCGGGACAGGGGGCTATAATTCACCCCTCCACTTT. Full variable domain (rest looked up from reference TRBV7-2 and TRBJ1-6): GAGVSQSPSNKVTEKGKDVELRCDPISGHTALYWYRQSLGQGLEFLIYFQGNSAPDKSGLPSDRFSAERTGGSVSTLTIQRTQQEDSAVYLCASSSGTGGYNSPLHFGNGTRLTVT.

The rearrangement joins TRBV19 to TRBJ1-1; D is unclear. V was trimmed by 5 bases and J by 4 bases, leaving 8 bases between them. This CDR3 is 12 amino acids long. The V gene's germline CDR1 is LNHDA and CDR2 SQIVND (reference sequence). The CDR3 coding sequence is TGTGCCAGTAGTCGGGTTTCCACTGAAGCTTTCTTT. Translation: CASSRVSTEAFF. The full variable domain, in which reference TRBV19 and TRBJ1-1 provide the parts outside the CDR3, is DGGITQSPKYLFRKEGQNVTLSCEQNLNHDAMYWYRQDPGQGLRLIYYSQIVNDFQKGDIAEGYSVSREKKESFPLTVTSAQKNPTAFYLCASSRVSTEAFFGQGTRLTVV.

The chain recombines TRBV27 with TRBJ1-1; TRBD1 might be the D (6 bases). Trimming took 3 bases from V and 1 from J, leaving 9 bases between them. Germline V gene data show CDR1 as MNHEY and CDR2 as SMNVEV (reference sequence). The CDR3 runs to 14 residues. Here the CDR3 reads CASSLTGENTEAFF. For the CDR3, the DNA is TGTGCCAGCAGTTTGACAGGAGAGAACACTGAAGCTTTCTTT.

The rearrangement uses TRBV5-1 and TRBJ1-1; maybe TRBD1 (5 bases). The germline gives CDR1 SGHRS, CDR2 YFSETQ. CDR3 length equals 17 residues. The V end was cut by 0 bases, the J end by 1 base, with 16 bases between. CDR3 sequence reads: CASSLASSAGSNTEAFF. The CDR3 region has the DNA TGCGCCAGCAGCTTGGCTTCTTCAGCAGGGTCGAACACTGAAGCTTTCTTT.

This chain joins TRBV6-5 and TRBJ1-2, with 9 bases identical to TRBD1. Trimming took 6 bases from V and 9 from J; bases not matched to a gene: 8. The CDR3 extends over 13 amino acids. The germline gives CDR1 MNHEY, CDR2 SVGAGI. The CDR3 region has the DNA TGTGCCAGCAGCCCCGGGACAGGGAGTCGCTACACCTTC. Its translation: CASSPGTGSRYTF.

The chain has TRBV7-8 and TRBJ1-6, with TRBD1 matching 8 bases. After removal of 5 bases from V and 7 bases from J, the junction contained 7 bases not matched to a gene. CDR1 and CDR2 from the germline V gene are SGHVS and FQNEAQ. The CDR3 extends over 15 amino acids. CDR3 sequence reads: CASSPRTGLNSPLHF. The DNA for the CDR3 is TGTGCCAGCAGCCCCCGGACAGGGTTAAATTCACCCCTCCACTTT. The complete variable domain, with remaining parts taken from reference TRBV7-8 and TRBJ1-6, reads GAGVSQSPRYKVAKRGQDVALRCDPISGHVSLFWYQQALGQGPEFLTYFQNEAQLDKSGLPSDRFFAERPEGSVSTLKIQRTQQEDSAVYLCASSPRTGLNSPLHFGNGTRLTVT.

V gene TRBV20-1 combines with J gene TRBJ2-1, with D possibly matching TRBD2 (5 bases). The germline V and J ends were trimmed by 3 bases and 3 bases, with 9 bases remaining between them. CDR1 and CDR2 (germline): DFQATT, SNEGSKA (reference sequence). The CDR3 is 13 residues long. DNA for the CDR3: TGCAGTGCTAGTAGGACTGACTACAATGAGCAGTTCTTC. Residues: CSASRTDYNEQFF.

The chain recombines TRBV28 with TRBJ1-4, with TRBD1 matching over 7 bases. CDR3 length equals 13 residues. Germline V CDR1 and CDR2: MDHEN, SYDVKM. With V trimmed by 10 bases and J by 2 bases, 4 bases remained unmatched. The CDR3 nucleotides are TGTGCCACACGGGACAGCACTAATGAAAAACTGTTTTTT. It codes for CATRDSTNEKLFF.

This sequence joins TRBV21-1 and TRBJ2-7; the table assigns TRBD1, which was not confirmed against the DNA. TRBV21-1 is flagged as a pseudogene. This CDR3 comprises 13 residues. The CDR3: CASKGQEISEQYF. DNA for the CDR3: TGTGCCAGTAAAGGACAGGAGATTAGCGAGCAGTACTTC.

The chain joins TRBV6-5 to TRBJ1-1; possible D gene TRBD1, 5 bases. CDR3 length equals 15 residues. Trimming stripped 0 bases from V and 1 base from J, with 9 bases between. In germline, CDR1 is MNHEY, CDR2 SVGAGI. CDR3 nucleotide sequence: TGTGCCAGCAGTTACTCGCGGGGACCGAACACTGAAGCTTTCTTT. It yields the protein CASSYSRGPNTEAFF.

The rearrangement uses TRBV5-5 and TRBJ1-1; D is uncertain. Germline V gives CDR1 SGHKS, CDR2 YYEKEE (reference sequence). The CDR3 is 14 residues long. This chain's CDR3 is CVCWEGATEAEAFF. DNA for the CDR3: TGTGTCTGTTGGGAGGGAGCAACGGAGGCTGAAGCTTTCTTT.

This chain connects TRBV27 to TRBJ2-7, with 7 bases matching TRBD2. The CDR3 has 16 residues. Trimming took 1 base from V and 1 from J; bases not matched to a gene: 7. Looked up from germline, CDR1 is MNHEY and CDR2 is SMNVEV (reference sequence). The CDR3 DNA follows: TGTGCCAGCAGTTTATGGGGGGGTGACACTTCCTACGAGCAGTACTTC. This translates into CASSLWGGDTSYEQYF.

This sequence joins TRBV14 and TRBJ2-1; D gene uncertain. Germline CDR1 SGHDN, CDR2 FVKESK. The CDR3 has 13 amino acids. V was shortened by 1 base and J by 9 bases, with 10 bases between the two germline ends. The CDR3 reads CASSQVLSSEQFF. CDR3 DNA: TGTGCCAGCAGCCAAGTTCTTAGTAGTGAGCAGTTCTTC.